These 28 T cell receptor beta chains share one sample of origin, sequenced in a study of early T cells in non-severe SARS-CoV-2 infection. In TCRdb, the 5' RACE reads were re-called with MiXCR into one record per CDR3 protein. The data contain about 120,000 distinct CDR3 sequences, roughly an eighth of them singletons. Sample: whole blood, taken at baseline. Source of these receptors: an adult who was a healthcare worker with PCR-confirmed SARS-CoV-2 infection or an uninfected control (not recorded which).

The chain combines TRBV10-3 with TRBJ1-1, with no clear D. Trimming pared 6 bases from V and 7 bases from J, leaving 18 bases between. The CDR3 is 14 amino acids. In germline, CDR1 is ENHRY, CDR2 SYGVKD. The chain's CDR3 is CAISPLVEGIEAFF. The CDR3 nucleotides read TGTGCCATCAGCCCTTTAGTGGAGGGAATTGAAGCTTTCTTT.

This chain uses TRBV6-5 with TRBJ1-1; D is unresolved. This CDR3 has 11 residues. The V end lost 3 bases, the J end lost 10 bases, and 9 bases lay between the germline ends. Germline V lookup: CDR1 MNHEY, CDR2 SVGAGI. The CDR3 protein is CASSYGSGAFF. The CDR3 bases are TGTGCCAGCAGTTATGGAAGCGGAGCTTTCTTT.

In its sample, this clonotype was seen many times. The V gene is TRBV11-3, the J gene TRBJ2-7, with no clear D. The V end lost 0 bases, the J end lost 3 bases, and 12 bases lay between the germline ends. CDR3 length: 15 residues. CDR1 and CDR2 (germline): SGHNT, YENEEA. CDR3 region: CASSLETPSFYEQYF. In DNA, the CDR3 is TGTGCCAGCAGCTTAGAGACCCCTTCTTTCTACGAGCAGTACTTC.

This chain links TRBV20-1 with TRBJ1-1; no firm D call. This CDR3 contains 13 residues. Germline CDR1 reads DFQATT; CDR2 reads SNEGSKA (reference sequence). The V gene lost 3 bases and the J gene lost 4 bases, with 12 bases spanning the gap. The CDR3 loop is CSASTGLFTEAFF. Written as DNA, the CDR3 is TGCAGTGCTAGTACGGGGTTATTCACTGAAGCTTTCTTT.

The V gene is TRBV20-1, the J gene TRBJ2-4; TRBD2 matches at 9 bases. Germline-derived CDR1 and CDR2 are DFQATT and SNEGSKA (reference sequence). The trim removed 4 bases at V and 6 bases at J, leaving 10 bases unmatched. The CDR3 runs 15 residues. The CDR3 DNA follows: TGCAGTGCTACTCCGCGGGGGGGCCGTAGAAACATTCAGTACTTC. This gives the protein CSATPRGGRRNIQYF.

This clonotype was found many times. The rearrangement uses TRBV29-1 and TRBJ1-5; tentatively, D is TRBD1 (5 bases). V lost 4 bases to trimming and J lost 4 bases, with 17 bases between them. In germline, CDR1 is SQVTM, CDR2 ANQGSEA. The CDR3 loop spans 15 amino acids. The CDR3, as DNA: TGCAGCGTTGTTGTGGGGGGTAGAACAAATCAGCCCCAGCATTTT. As protein: CSVVVGGRTNQPQHF.

This clonotype was counted ten times or more. The chain recombines TRBV7-6 with TRBJ2-2, with unresolved D. The V gene's germline CDR1 is SGHVS and CDR2 FNYEAQ. This CDR3 is built from 15 residues. V gave up 1 base and J gave up 3 bases, with 9 bases separating them. Here the CDR3 reads CASSLDFGDTGELFF. CDR3 DNA: TGTGCCAGCAGCTTAGATTTTGGAGACACCGGGGAGCTGTTTTTT.

This clonotype was found many times. The genes are TRBV7-3 and TRBJ1-5; D not certain. This CDR3 has 16 residues. Germline CDR1 is SGHTA and CDR2 is FQGTGA. V shed 1 base and J shed 0 bases, with 10 bases lying between them. CDR3 protein: CASSLNTSYSNQPQHF. CDR3 in DNA: TGTGCCAGCAGCTTAAACACCTCGTATAGCAATCAGCCCCAGCATTTT.

The chain uses TRBV11-2 and TRBJ2-7; 11 bases line up with TRBD2. CDR1 SGHAT and CDR2 FQNNGV come from the germline V gene. This CDR3 is built from 15 residues. J gave up 3 bases and V 3 bases, and 4 bases lay outside the gene matches. Here the CDR3 reads CASSFTGTSGYEQYF. CDR3 nucleotides: TGTGCCAGCAGCTTTACCGGGACTAGCGGCTACGAGCAGTACTTC.

In this sample, this clonotype turned up a few times. The rearrangement uses TRBV13 and TRBJ2-2; D is uncertain. CDR1 is PRHDT, CDR2 FYEKMQ, per germline (reference sequence). The germline V and J ends were trimmed by 5 bases and 7 bases, with 8 bases remaining between them. The CDR3 loop spans 12 amino acids. CDR3 in DNA: TGTGCCAGCAGCCTGCCGGGCGGGGAGCTGTTTTTT. This translates into CASSLPGGELFF.

CDR3 sequence (DNA): TGTGCCAGCTCACCCGGGACAGGGGTGATGAACACTGAAGCTTTCTTT. It is translated as CASSPGTGVMNTEAFF. The chain combines TRBV18 with TRBJ1-1; 10 bases line up with TRBD1. The CDR3 loop spans 16 amino acids. The V gene end was trimmed by 3 bases and the J gene end by 0 bases; junction bases not matched to a gene: 4. Germline loops: CDR1 KGHSH, CDR2 LQKENI.

This chain uses TRBV3-1 with TRBJ1-2, with TRBD1 as a possible D gene (5 bases). Trimming took 1 base from V and 6 from J, leaving 24 bases between them. The CDR3 totals 18 residues. Germline values: CDR1 LGHDT, CDR2 YNNKEL (reference sequence). CDR3 in amino acids: CASSQALAPVGGRDGYTF. CDR3 in DNA: TGTGCCAGCAGCCAAGCCCTCGCCCCGGTGGGGGGAAGGGATGGCTACACCTTC.

This sequence joins TRBV29-1 and TRBJ1-2, with D hard to call. Per germline, CDR1 SQVTM and CDR2 ANQGSEA. Trimming removed 4 bases from V and 4 bases from J, with 10 bases in between. CDR3 length: 12 residues. The CDR3: CSVADRLYGYTF. CDR3 in DNA: TGCAGCGTTGCTGACCGACTCTATGGCTACACCTTC.

V usage is TRBV7-2 and J usage is TRBJ1-5; 7 bases map to TRBD1. CDR1 is SGHTA and CDR2 is FQGNSA in the germline V gene. The junction had 3 bases not matched to a gene; V was cut back by 3 bases and J by 7 bases. The CDR3 spans 13 residues. The CDR3 reads CASSFQGEQPQHF. The CDR3 DNA reads as TGTGCCAGCAGCTTCCAGGGGGAGCAGCCCCAGCATTTT.

The genes are TRBV7-2 and TRBJ1-4; TRBD1 aligns across 8 bases. Germline-derived CDR1 and CDR2 are SGHTA and FQGNSA. V lost 6 bases, J lost 7 bases, and 13 bases stayed unmatched. CDR3 length: 16 residues. This chain's CDR3 is CASSPQLQGAREKLFF. The DNA of the CDR3 is TGTGCCAGCAGTCCCCAGCTCCAGGGGGCGCGTGAAAAACTGTTTTTT.

The J gene is TRBJ2-5, the V gene TRBV11-2; 10 positions match TRBD2. The CDR3 is 16 amino acids. The germline V gene has CDR1 SGHAT and CDR2 FQNNGV. V lost 2 bases and J lost 1; bases outside the gene matches: 4. DNA for the CDR3: TGTGCCAGCAGCTTAACTAGCGGGGTTATCCAAGAGACCCAGTACTTC. Its translation: CASSLTSGVIQETQYF.

This rearrangement joins TRBV2 to TRBJ1-2; perhaps TRBD1 as D (6 bases). V lost 6 bases, J lost 9 bases, and 14 bases lay in between. Per germline, CDR1 SNHLY and CDR2 FYNNEI. The CDR3 contains 12 residues. CDR3 DNA sequence: TGTGCCAGCAGGTCGGGGGCGTGGAGCTACACCTTC. It is translated as CASRSGAWSYTF.

The V and J genes are TRBV2 and TRBJ2-2, with TRBD2 as a possible D gene (6 bases). This CDR3 is built from 16 residues. V lost 3 bases, J lost 5 bases, and 16 bases lay in between. CDR1 and CDR2 from the germline V gene are SNHLY and FYNNEI. This CDR3 is CASSETGTEGTGELFF. CDR3 DNA: TGTGCCAGCAGTGAGACGGGTACGGAGGGGACCGGGGAGCTGTTTTTT.

This clonotype was recorded many times. The chain uses TRBV15 and TRBJ2-5; perhaps D is TRBD1 or TRBD2 (5 bases each). Germline V CDR1 and CDR2: LNHNV, YYDKDF (reference sequence). V dropped 0 bases and J dropped 5 bases, with 13 bases sitting between them. The CDR3 length is 15 residues. The CDR3 bases are TGTGCCACCAGCAGAGATGGGGGAGCATCCGAGACCCAGTACTTC. It specifies CATSRDGGASETQYF.

This clonotype has only a few counts. V is TRBV20-1 and J is TRBJ1-2; TRBD1 matches at 7 bases. Germline lookup yields CDR1 DFQATT and CDR2 SNEGSKA (reference sequence). V dropped 3 bases and J dropped 5; count of bases not matched to a gene: 6. The CDR3 loop spans 13 amino acids. As DNA, the CDR3 is TGCAGTGCTAGCGAAGACAGGGAATATGGCTACACCTTC. Its translation is CSASEDREYGYTF.

The J gene is TRBJ2-3, the V gene TRBV5-6, with TRBD2 matching 10 bases. The CDR3 extends over 15 amino acids. V trimming: 4 bases; J trimming: 1 base; junction bases outside the gene matches: 3. The germline CDR1 and CDR2 sequences are SGHDT and YYEEEE. CDR3 bases: TGTGCCAGCAGCCCCGGGACTAGCGGCACAGATACGCAGTATTTT. This gives the protein CASSPGTSGTDTQYF.

The table lists this clonotype with many counts. The V gene is TRBV2, the J gene TRBJ1-5; D not certain. The CDR3 spans 12 residues. In germline, CDR1 is SNHLY, CDR2 FYNNEI. V shed 4 bases and J shed 6 bases, with 7 bases lying between them. The chain's CDR3 is CASSVTGQPQHF. The CDR3 DNA sequence: TGTGCCAGCAGTGTTACCGGTCAGCCCCAGCATTTT.

This chain uses TRBV18 with TRBJ1-1; 7 nucleotides match TRBD1. Germline lookup yields CDR1 KGHSH and CDR2 LQKENI. Trimming took 0 bases from V and 4 from J; bases not matched to a gene: 5. The CDR3 consists of 15 residues. As DNA, the CDR3 is TGTGCCAGCTCACCACCGACAGGGAGTAGCACTGAAGCTTTCTTT. Its translation is CASSPPTGSSTEAFF.

CDR3 region: CATSRGQDYEQYF. The CDR3 DNA is TGTGCCACCAGCAGAGGACAGGACTACGAGCAGTACTTC. V usage is TRBV15 and J usage is TRBJ2-7; D perhaps matches TRBD1 (6 bases). Trimming pared 1 base from V and 3 bases from J, leaving 7 bases between. The germline gives CDR1 LNHNV, CDR2 YYDKDF (reference sequence). The CDR3 runs to 13 residues.

V is TRBV6-5 and J is TRBJ1-5; D remains ambiguous. V lost 2 bases, J lost 2 bases, and 4 bases lay in between. There are 13 residues in the CDR3. Per germline, CDR1 MNHEY and CDR2 SVGAGI. CDR3 nucleotides: TGTGCCAGCAGTTACGGCCGCAATCAGCCCCAGCATTTT. Translating gives CASSYGRNQPQHF.

This chain connects TRBV28 to TRBJ1-1; D unresolved. The CDR3 spans 12 residues. Germline CDR1 is MDHEN and CDR2 is SYDVKM. V lost 6 bases, J lost 6 bases, and 11 bases lay in between. CDR3 in DNA: TGTGCCAGCAGCCCACGGTGGGCTGAAGCTTTCTTT. It codes for CASSPRWAEAFF. Combining the CDR3 with reference TRBV28 and TRBJ1-1 gives the whole variable domain DVKVTQSSRYLVKRTGEKVFLECVQDMDHENMFWYRQDPGLGLRLIYFSYDVKMKEKGDIPEGYSVSREKKERFSLILESASTNQTSMYLCASSPRWAEAFFGQGTRLTVV.

This clonotype was seen a few times. J is TRBJ1-1 and V is TRBV30; 7 bases agree with TRBD1. Germline trimming cut 2 bases from V and 4 bases from J; bases unmatched to any gene: 7. This CDR3 spans 14 amino acids. Germline lookup yields CDR1 GTSNPN and CDR2 SVGIG (reference sequence). The CDR3 nucleotides read TGTGCCTGGAGTTCAACAGGGGTGAGCACTGAAGCTTTCTTT. This codes for CAWSSTGVSTEAFF. Full variable domain (remainder filled in from reference TRBV30 and TRBJ1-1): SQTIHQWPATLVQPVGSPLSLECTVEGTSNPNLYWYRQAAGRGLQLLFYSVGIGQISSEVPQNLSASRPQDRQFILSSKKLLLSDSGFYLCAWSSTGVSTEAFFGQGTRLTVV.

The chain has TRBV7-9 and TRBJ2-7; the D gene is possibly TRBD1 (6 bases). V was pared by 5 bases and J by 4 bases, with 15 bases between. Germline loops: CDR1 SEHNR, CDR2 FQNEAQ (reference sequence). CDR3 length equals 14 residues. The CDR3 nucleotides read TGTGCCAGCAGCAAGACCGGGACACCATACGAGCAGTACTTC. As protein: CASSKTGTPYEQYF.